The 20 T cell receptor beta chains listed next were all sequenced from one sample in a study of T cells in Graves' hyperthyroidism and ophthalmopathy. There were TCR beta CDR3 regions amplified from RNA transcripts. TCR CDR3 regions were first amplified by RT-PCR with HTBI primers. In TCRdb, the multiplex PCR reads were re-called with MiXCR into one record per CDR3 protein. Counted here are under 700,000 distinct CDR3 sequences, about 43% occurring once; the ten biggest clones make up approximately 8.2%. Input material: peripheral blood or thyroid tissue (not recorded which). The receptors here all came from a woman aged 18-29 years with Graves' hyperthyroidism.

This clonotype was seen ten or more times. This chain joins TRBV2 and TRBJ1-2, with D perhaps matching TRBD1 (6 bases). CDR1 and CDR2 (germline): SNHLY, FYNNEI. CDR3 length: 12 residues. The V gene lost 7 bases and the J gene lost 8 bases, with 14 bases spanning the gap. CDR3 in amino acids: CASTYRAMGYTF. The CDR3 coding sequence is TGTGCCAGCACCTACAGGGCGATGGGCTACACCTTC.

This clonotype was seen many times. The chain links TRBV7-2 to TRBJ1-5, with no clear D. V was clipped by 5 bases and J by 7 bases, with 9 bases between them. The germline gives CDR1 SGHTA, CDR2 FQGNSA. The CDR3 runs to 12 residues. The CDR3 loop reads CASSQPSQPQHF. CDR3 DNA: TGTGCCAGCAGCCAACCTTCACAGCCCCAGCATTTT.

The chain recombines TRBV5-1 with TRBJ2-7; D not certain. Per germline, CDR1 SGHRS and CDR2 YFSETQ. The length of the CDR3 is 11 residues. Trimming pared 2 bases from V and 6 bases from J, leaving 6 bases between. CDR3 nucleotide sequence: TGCGCCAGCAGCTTCAAGAGCGAGCAGTACTTC. This codes for CASSFKSEQYF.

About this clonotype itself: One junction end disagrees with the germline gene, perhaps due to a read error. The chain employs TRBV19 and TRBJ2-7; TRBD2 agrees at 12 bases. The CDR3 runs to 15 residues. In germline, CDR1 is LNHDA, CDR2 SQIVND (reference sequence). CDR3 in DNA: TGTGCCAGTAGAGCGACTAGCGGGAGTGGCTACAAGCAGTACTTC. Protein: CASRATSGSGYKQYF.

V usage is TRBV2 and J usage is TRBJ2-6; D remains ambiguous. Germline-derived CDR1 and CDR2 are SNHLY and FYNNEI. This CDR3 has 14 residues. Trimming removed 2 bases at V and 4 bases at J, with 6 bases between. The CDR3 reads CASSEWAGANVLTF. The CDR3 DNA is TGTGCCAGCAGTGAATGGGCAGGGGCCAACGTCCTGACTTTC.

The V and J genes are TRBV29-1 and TRBJ1-2; 8 bases match TRBD1. The CDR3 sequence is 14 residues long. The germline gives CDR1 SQVTM, CDR2 ANQGSEA. The V gene end was trimmed by 8 bases and the J gene end by 4 bases; junction bases not matched to a gene: 12. The CDR3 protein is CSLREAGGTYGYTF. As DNA, the CDR3 is TGCAGCCTAAGGGAGGCAGGGGGCACCTATGGCTACACCTTC.

This clonotype is a singleton in its sample. The J gene is TRBJ2-7, the V gene TRBV7-9, with TRBD1 identical over 7 bases. The CDR3 has 15 residues. J was trimmed by 2 bases and V by 4 bases; bases with no gene match: 8. Germline-derived CDR1 and CDR2 are SEHNR and FQNEAQ (reference sequence). CDR3 loop: CASSSIRGQTYEQYF. The CDR3 nucleotides are TGTGCCAGCAGCTCAATTAGGGGACAGACCTACGAGCAGTACTTC.

V and J are TRBV10-3 and TRBJ1-1; D is uncertain. Per the germline V gene, CDR1 is ENHRY and CDR2 is SYGVKD. Between the trimmed V and J ends, which lost 10 bases and 0 bases, there was a span of 24 bases. The CDR3 loop spans 17 amino acids. The CDR3 coding sequence is TGTGCCAGCAGCAGTGTCGACAATAACCAAATGAACACTGAAGCTTTCTTT. The encoded protein is CASSSVDNNQMNTEAFF.

This clonotype turned up a few times. A read error is possible here, since a much larger clone lies one base away. This sequence joins TRBV10-3 and TRBJ1-4; D perhaps matches TRBD1 (5 bases). The CDR3 is 12 amino acids. CDR1 is ENHRY and CDR2 is SYGVKD in the germline V gene. The CDR3 coding sequence is TGTGCCAGCAGTGACAGCGAGGAAAAACTGTTTTTT. Protein: CASSDSEEKLFF.

As to this clonotype: Germline is not matched at one junction end, which may reflect a read error. This rearrangement joins TRBV7-3 to TRBJ1-1, with 7 bases aligning to TRBD1. The CDR3 is 16 residues long. CDR1 is SGHTA, CDR2 FQGTGA, per germline. The CDR3 here is CASSQDRTGQNTEAFF. The CDR3 bases are TGCGCCAGCAGCCAAGATCGGACAGGACAGAACACTGAAGCTTTCTTT.

This clonotype occurred many times. The J gene is TRBJ1-4, the V gene TRBV10-3; the D is unclear. This CDR3 region has 14 residues. CDR1 and CDR2 from the germline V gene are ENHRY and SYGVKD. The V end lost 3 bases, the J end lost 3 bases, and 8 bases lay between the germline ends. The CDR3 reads CAISEERANEKLFF. The CDR3, as DNA: TGTGCCATCAGTGAAGAGAGGGCTAATGAAAAACTGTTTTTT.

CDR3 sequence: CASSEPDRSHTEAFF. The CDR3 DNA reads as TGTGCCAGCAGTGAACCTGACAGGAGTCACACTGAAGCTTTCTTT. J is TRBJ1-1 and V is TRBV25-1; D possibly corresponds to TRBD1 (6 bases). Looked up from germline, CDR1 is MGHDK and CDR2 is SYGVNS. The CDR3 consists of 15 residues. Between the trimmed V and J ends, which lost 2 bases and 3 bases, there was a span of 13 bases.

This clonotype showed up just a few times. The gene calls are TRBV24-1 and TRBJ2-2; TRBD1 aligns across 7 bases. The CDR3 consists of 16 residues. V was pared by 8 bases and J by 0 bases, with 8 bases of the junction left unmatched. Germline V gene data show CDR1 as KGHDR and CDR2 as SFDVKD. CDR3 nucleotides: TGTGCCACCACAGGGGGTGGGACCTCGAACACCGGGGAGCTGTTTTTT. Its translation is CATTGGGTSNTGELFF.

A remark on this clonotype: A much larger clone lies one base from this, so it may be a read error. The rearrangement links TRBV10-3 to TRBJ1-4, with TRBD1 identical over 11 bases. V gave up 8 bases and J gave up 8 bases; unmatched junction bases: 10. CDR1 ENHRY and CDR2 SYGVKD come from the germline V gene. CDR3 size: 15 residues. The CDR3, as DNA: TGTGCCATCTCGGGGGCCGGGACAGGGGGAGAAAAACTGTTTTTT. It codes for CAISGAGTGGEKLFF.

This rearrangement joins TRBV29-1 to TRBJ1-2; D remains unclear. The CDR3 consists of 11 residues. Trimming shortened V by 4 bases and J by 2 bases, and 5 bases separated the two germline ends. Germline CDR1 is SQVTM and CDR2 is ANQGSEA. CDR3 nucleotide sequence: TGCAGCGTTGTGCTAAACTATGGCTACACCTTC. It codes for CSVVLNYGYTF.

This clonotype was counted ten times or more. The J gene is TRBJ1-1, the V gene TRBV11-1; TRBD1 is a possible D gene (5 bases). Germline CDR1 is SGHAT and CDR2 is FQDESV (reference sequence). CDR3 length: 10 amino acids. V was cut by 8 bases and J by 6 bases, with 7 bases left in between. The CDR3 reads CASGGPEAFF. The CDR3 DNA follows: TGTGCCAGCGGGGGTCCTGAAGCTTTCTTT.

The rearrangement joins TRBV7-9 to TRBJ1-1; 7 nucleotides line up with TRBD1. Germline V gene data show CDR1 as SEHNR and CDR2 as FQNEAQ (reference sequence). The V and J ends lost 3 bases and 7 bases, in that order; junction bases with no gene match: 17. This CDR3 comprises 17 residues. The CDR3 DNA reads as TGTGCCAGCAGCTTGGTAGGGACAGCGAGAGCAACTAATGAAGCTTTCTTT. It yields the protein CASSLVGTARATNEAFF.

This clonotype appeared a single time. Sequence at one end of the junction differs from germline and may be a read error. This sequence joins TRBV2 and TRBJ1-3, with D possibly matching TRBD1 (5 bases). The germline CDR1 and CDR2 sequences are SNHLY and FYNNEI. The CDR3 runs 15 residues. The CDR3 DNA is TGCGCCAGCAGCCCACCGGGACGATCTGGAAACACCATATATTTT. This codes for CASSPPGRSGNTIYF.

A note on this clonotype: Given the absence of the conserved phenylalanine or tryptophan at the CDR3 end, a read error is likely. The limits of the CDR3 on the DNA are not certain, so only TCRdb's listed CDR3 is given. The J gene is TRBJ2-5, the V gene TRBV7-8; whether TRBD2, the table's D call, matches the DNA was not checked. Germline V CDR1 and CDR2: SGHVS, FQNEAQ. Both ends counted, the CDR3 spans 11 residues. This chain's CDR3 is CASSLARPGLQ.

This clonotype was seen a few times. This chain links TRBV7-8 with TRBJ2-5; D is undetermined. CDR3 size: 14 residues. Per germline, CDR1 SGHVS and CDR2 FQNEAQ. Trimming took off 3 bases at V and 0 bases at J, with 8 bases between the two ends. CDR3 loop: CASSFDSHQETQYF. Here the CDR3 DNA reads TGTGCCAGCAGCTTTGATAGTCACCAAGAGACCCAGTACTTC.